One T cell receptor beta chain is described in this entry. These data come from a study of blood T cell repertoires in COVID-19. Overall study: The United States, Italy and Spain supplied acute and convalescent COVID-19 samples. From T cells, B-cell-depleted T cells, or PBMCs came the material, which was cDNA or gDNA.

V lost 1 base, J lost 11 bases, and 2 bases stayed unmatched. The CDR3 length is 12 residues. Germline V gene lookup returns CDR1 SEHNR and CDR2 FQNEAQ (reference sequence). Sequenced by immunoSEQ multiplex PCR; TCRdb stores in-frame clones only, minus some. The sample lists 35,000 or so clones; around three quarters were seen once. The clonotype originates from a woman between 65 and 79 years old with acute or convalescent COVID-19. The chain has TRBV7-9 and TRBJ2-1; 7 nucleotides align to TRBD2. The sequenced material came from peripheral blood. The CDR3 DNA follows: TGTGCCAGCAGCTTAGTAGCGGGCAAGCAGTTCTTC. Amino acid sequence: CASSLVAGKQFF.